This paragraph covers one T cell receptor beta chain sequence. This sample was taken from a study of blood T cell repertoires in COVID-19. CDR1 is MNHEY, CDR2 SMNVEV, per germline (reference sequence). J gave up 3 bases and V 0 bases, and 4 bases lay outside the gene matches. This CDR3 is 15 amino acids long. The data were produced by immunoSEQ multiplex PCR, yet TCRdb's version contains in-frame clones alone and is incomplete. Altogether about 400,000 clones are present, about 89% being singletons, with the ten largest covering 0.95% to 1.5%. The chain carries TRBV27 and TRBJ2-7; 8 bases are shared with TRBD1. The source of this sequence is a man in his forties or fifties with acute or convalescent COVID-19. What was sequenced was peripheral blood. The CDR3 sequence: CASSLSGQGIYEQYF. In DNA, the CDR3 is TGTGCCAGCAGTTTATCCGGACAGGGAATCTACGAGCAGTACTTC.